The 32 T cell receptor beta chains below come from one sample, sequenced in a study of T-cell reconstitution after alpha-beta-depleted transplantation in children. A TCRbeta library incorporating unique molecular identifiers was prepared. Using its own MiXCR run on the PCR reads, TCRdb lists one record per CDR3 protein. Of 200,000 to 250,000 distinct CDR3 sequences detected, approximately 10% appear once; the ten largest clones hold around 6%. Sequencing used PBMCs from the stem cell graft donor, obtained from the stem cell graft. The origin of the receptors is a human donor who donated a stem cell graft to a child with acute lymphoblastic leukemia.

The rearrangement links TRBV5-6 to TRBJ1-1; 9 bases map to TRBD1. V lost 5 bases and J lost 5; bases outside the gene matches: 4. This CDR3 has 13 amino acids. The germline V gene encodes CDR1 SGHDT and CDR2 YYEEEE. This CDR3 reads CASRTGGGTEAFF. The CDR3 region has the DNA TGTGCCAGCAGGACAGGGGGAGGGACTGAAGCTTTCTTT.

The rearrangement joins TRBV7-9 to TRBJ1-2; 10 bases are a match to TRBD1. The CDR3 is 15 amino acids. Germline loops: CDR1 SEHNR, CDR2 FQNEAQ (reference sequence). The junction had 8 bases not matched to a gene; V was cut back by 5 bases and J by 5 bases. The CDR3 DNA is TGTGCCAGCAGCCGACCGACAGGGGGCAGGTATGGCTACACCTTC. Its protein is CASSRPTGGRYGYTF.

In this sample, this clonotype turned up many times. The chain joins TRBV10-3 to TRBJ2-3; the D gene is possibly TRBD2 (5 bases). The CDR3 length is 14 residues. Trimming left V 6 bases short and J 6 bases short, with 16 bases between. Germline V gene lookup returns CDR1 ENHRY and CDR2 SYGVKD. CDR3 loop: CAIRGDQIADTQYF. The CDR3 region has the DNA TGTGCCATCAGGGGAGACCAGATCGCGGATACGCAGTATTTT.

This clonotype was observed many times. V is TRBV4-3 and J is TRBJ1-1, with D unresolved. The V end lost 7 bases, the J end lost 5 bases, and 11 bases lay between the germline ends. Germline assignment: CDR1 LGHNA and CDR2 YSLEER. CDR3 length equals 12 residues. The CDR3 loop reads CASKGGGTEAFF. In DNA, the CDR3 is TGCGCCAGCAAGGGCGGCGGGACTGAAGCTTTCTTT.

This clonotype was seen more than once but under ten times. The CDR3 reads CASSSGGRGNEQFF. CDR3 nucleotides: TGTGCCAGCTCTAGCGGGGGGCGGGGCAATGAGCAGTTCTTC. V and J are TRBV6-1 and TRBJ2-1; 11 bases agree with TRBD2. Germline-derived CDR1 and CDR2 are MNHNS and SASEGT. This CDR3 region has 14 residues. V shed 8 bases, J shed 6 bases, and the junction held 6 bases outside the gene matches.

The chain recombines TRBV7-2 with TRBJ2-7, with D uncertain. This CDR3 has 11 amino acids. Germline CDR1 is SGHTA and CDR2 is FQGNSA. With 5 bases removed from V and 4 bases from J, the gap between germline ends came to 6 bases. The CDR3 sequence is CASSDYYEQYF. DNA of the CDR3: TGTGCCAGCAGCGATTATTACGAGCAGTACTTC.

This chain links TRBV6-6 with TRBJ1-1, with D tentatively TRBD1 (5 bases). Germline CDR1 MNHNY, CDR2 SVGAGI (reference sequence). The CDR3 length is 13 residues. V dropped 11 bases and J dropped 1 base, with 14 bases sitting between them. The CDR3 sequence: CAGRRVANTEAFF. CDR3 bases: TGTGCCGGGCGCAGGGTTGCGAACACTGAAGCTTTCTTT.

CDR3 nucleotides: TGCAGTGCTAGAAGGGCGATATACGAGCAGTACTTC. Translation gives CSARRAIYEQYF. The rearrangement links TRBV20-1 to TRBJ2-7; D not certain. The CDR3 spans 12 residues. Trimming shortened V by 2 bases and J by 4 bases, and 9 bases separated the two germline ends. In germline, CDR1 is DFQATT, CDR2 SNEGSKA (reference sequence).

V gene TRBV20-1 combines with J gene TRBJ2-2, with 13 bases matching TRBD2. V lost 6 bases to trimming and J lost 4 bases; unmatched junction nucleotides: 5. Germline loops: CDR1 DFQATT, CDR2 SNEGSKA (reference sequence). The CDR3 loop spans 15 amino acids. DNA of the CDR3: TGCAGTGCCCAAGGACTAGCGGGGGTCACCGGGGAGCTGTTTTTT. As protein: CSAQGLAGVTGELFF.

The V and J genes are TRBV12-3 or TRBV12-4 and TRBJ2-5; D perhaps matches TRBD1 (5 bases). The ends were cut back, 7 bases at V and 9 bases at J, with 18 bases in the middle. The length of the CDR3 is 13 residues. The CDR3 DNA sequence: TGTGCCAGCAACGACGCCAGGGAAGTGGCCCAGTACTTC. Protein: CASNDAREVAQYF.

CDR3 sequence: CSVGRDRGDNEQFF. Written as DNA, the CDR3 is TGCAGTGTCGGCCGGGACAGGGGGGACAATGAGCAGTTCTTC. J is TRBJ2-1 and V is TRBV20-1, with 11 bases matching TRBD1. Looked up from germline, CDR1 is DFQATT and CDR2 is SNEGSKA (reference sequence). The CDR3 totals 14 residues. Germline trimming cut 7 bases from V and 5 bases from J; bases unmatched to any gene: 7.

This clonotype was observed a few times. The CDR3, as DNA: TGCGCCAGCAGCTTGGGGCAGGGGCTCGGGTACGAGCAGTACTTC. This encodes CASSLGQGLGYEQYF. The rearrangement uses TRBV5-1 and TRBJ2-7; weak D call: TRBD1 (6 bases). The CDR3 sequence is 15 residues long. Germline loops: CDR1 SGHRS, CDR2 YFSETQ. V was cut by 0 bases and J by 4 bases, with 14 bases left in between.

The V and J genes are TRBV12-3 or TRBV12-4 and TRBJ2-2; 11 bases map to TRBD1. The CDR3 contains 15 residues. V was pared by 5 bases and J by 7 bases, with 6 bases of the junction left unmatched. As DNA, the CDR3 is TGTGCCAGCAGTCTCAGGACAGGGGGCGGCGGGGAGCTGTTTTTT. It encodes CASSLRTGGGGELFF.

V is TRBV12-3 or TRBV12-4 and J is TRBJ2-3, with TRBD1 as a possible D gene (7 bases). Trimming left V 6 bases short and J 11 bases short, with 24 bases between. This CDR3 is 15 amino acids long. The CDR3 protein is CASSPDGRGAGLQYF. CDR3 DNA: TGTGCCAGCAGCCCCGATGGCAGGGGGGCCGGTTTGCAGTATTTT.

The rearrangement uses TRBV6-2 or TRBV6-3 and TRBJ1-1, with a weak D call TRBD1 (6 bases). The CDR3 covers 14 residues. Germline CDR1 reads MNHEY; CDR2 reads SVGEGT. Trimming stripped 4 bases from V and 2 bases from J, with 11 bases between. This CDR3 is CASSSRDINTEAFF. CDR3 nucleotides: TGTGCCAGCAGTTCCCGGGACATCAACACTGAAGCTTTCTTT.

Of note for this clonotype: A single base separates this from a much larger clone, so it may be a read error. The J gene is TRBJ1-1, the V gene TRBV20-1, with 7 nucleotides matching TRBD1. Unmatched junction bases numbered 13, after V lost 6 bases and J lost 0 bases. Germline CDR1 reads DFQATT; CDR2 reads SNEGSKA (reference sequence). The CDR3 consists of 16 residues. The CDR3 is CSASKNRGPLNTEAFF. The CDR3 DNA reads TGCAGTGCGTCAAAAAACAGGGGCCCCCTGAACACTGAAGCTTTCTTT.

This clonotype was seen a few times. The CDR3 nucleotides are TGCGCCAGCAGCCAGGGGGGACAGCTCCACGAGCAGTACTTC. It yields the protein CASSQGGQLHEQYF. This chain joins TRBV5-1 and TRBJ2-7; possible D gene TRBD1, 7 bases. This CDR3 is 14 amino acids long. With 4 bases removed from V and 5 bases from J, the gap between germline ends came to 16 bases. Germline CDR1 SGHRS, CDR2 YFSETQ.

There are many counts of this clonotype. This chain joins TRBV7-2 and TRBJ2-3, with 11 bases aligning to TRBD2. CDR1 SGHTA and CDR2 FQGNSA come from the germline V gene. This CDR3 is built from 15 residues. V shed 1 base and J 5 bases; nucleotides not matched to a gene: 2. The DNA for the CDR3 is TGTGCCAGCAGCTTAGGACTAGCGGGAAAAGATACGCAGTATTTT. It specifies CASSLGLAGKDTQYF.

The chain uses TRBV5-3 and TRBJ1-1; perhaps TRBD1 as D (6 bases). TRBV5-3 is filed as an ORF, its function uncertain. The CDR3 sequence is 14 residues long. V was clipped by 3 bases and J by 11 bases, with 20 bases between them. The CDR3 sequence is CARSSAPRGVAAFF. The DNA of the CDR3 is TGTGCCAGAAGCTCCGCGCCTAGGGGGGTGGCTGCTTTCTTT.

This clonotype has just a few counts. The chain recombines TRBV11-2 with TRBJ1-4, with D unclear. The CDR3 is 14 amino acids. Trimming took 5 bases from V and 0 from J, leaving 7 bases between them. Germline V CDR1 and CDR2: SGHAT, FQNNGV. CDR3 in DNA: TGTGCCAGCAGCGGATTTTCAACTAATGAAAAACTGTTTTTT. Encoded protein: CASSGFSTNEKLFF.

The chain recombines TRBV20-1 with TRBJ2-2; D might be TRBD1 (5 bases). Looked up from germline, CDR1 is DFQATT and CDR2 is SNEGSKA (reference sequence). V lost 0 bases, J lost 12 bases, and 11 bases lay in between. This CDR3 comprises 12 residues. CDR3 bases: TGCAGTGCTAGAGACCCTCAGGGTCAGCTGTTTTTT. Protein sequence: CSARDPQGQLFF.

This clonotype was counted ten times or more. This rearrangement joins TRBV20-1 to TRBJ2-5; 10 bases match TRBD2. CDR3 length equals 14 residues. Germline V lookup: CDR1 DFQATT, CDR2 SNEGSKA (reference sequence). The V and J ends lost 3 bases and 5 bases, in that order; junction bases with no gene match: 6. Here the CDR3 DNA reads TGCAGTGCTAGTGTAGCGGGGGGTAGGGAGACCCAGTACTTC. It is translated as CSASVAGGRETQYF.

A few counts support this clonotype. The chain couples TRBV29-1 to TRBJ2-7; 8 nucleotides agree with TRBD1. V lost 1 base, J lost 3 bases, and 8 bases stayed unmatched. This CDR3 comprises 15 residues. CDR1 is SQVTM and CDR2 is ANQGSEA in the germline V gene. The CDR3 bases are TGCAGCGTTGAAGCGACGGACAGGGTAGGCTACGAGCAGTACTTC. As protein: CSVEATDRVGYEQYF.

This clonotype was seen at least ten times. The chain joins TRBV10-3 to TRBJ2-7; TRBD1 is a possible D gene (6 bases). V was cut by 5 bases and J by 0 bases, with 14 bases left in between. In germline, CDR1 is ENHRY, CDR2 SYGVKD. The CDR3 runs to 15 residues. CDR3 residues: CAISPRDTSSYEQYF. DNA of the CDR3: TGTGCCATCAGTCCCCGGGACACCTCCTCCTACGAGCAGTACTTC.

Many counts were recorded for this clonotype. The genes are TRBV7-9 and TRBJ1-2, with D unclear. The V gene lost 3 bases and the J gene lost 2 bases, with 7 bases spanning the gap. Germline CDR1 SEHNR, CDR2 FQNEAQ (reference sequence). There are 13 residues in the CDR3. The DNA of the CDR3 is TGTGCCAGCAGCTTTGACCCGAACTATGGCTACACCTTC. Amino acids: CASSFDPNYGYTF.

Ten or more counts support this clonotype. The rearrangement joins TRBV7-9 to TRBJ1-1, with D perhaps TRBD1 (5 bases). Trimming stripped 11 bases from V and 4 bases from J, with 14 bases between. This CDR3 comprises 12 residues. From germline, CDR1 is SEHNR and CDR2 FQNEAQ (reference sequence). As DNA, the CDR3 is TGTGCCCCGGGGGGGGAGTTCACTGAAGCTTTCTTT. The encoded protein is CAPGGEFTEAFF.

This clonotype was detected ten times or more. The V call is TRBV4-2, the J call TRBJ2-2; 11 bases are shared with TRBD2. The CDR3 is 16 residues long. Per germline, CDR1 LGHNA and CDR2 YNFKEQ. J was trimmed by 6 bases and V by 1 base; bases with no gene match: 4. Here the CDR3 reads CASSQGSLAGAGELFF. CDR3 DNA sequence: TGTGCCAGCAGCCAAGGTTCACTAGCGGGGGCCGGGGAGCTGTTTTTT.

This clonotype has at least ten counts. The chain carries TRBV5-1 and TRBJ2-3; tentatively, D is TRBD1 (6 bases). Trimming took 0 bases from V and 2 from J, leaving 10 bases between them. CDR3 length: 15 amino acids. The germline V gene has CDR1 SGHRS and CDR2 YFSETQ. The CDR3: CASSLGQGTTDTQYF. CDR3 nucleotide sequence: TGCGCCAGCAGCTTGGGCCAGGGGACCACAGATACGCAGTATTTT. Complete variable domain (other parts from reference TRBV5-1 and TRBJ2-3): KAGVTQTPRYLIKTRGQQVTLSCSPISGHRSVSWYQQTPGQGLQFLFEYFSETQRNKGNFPGRFSGRQFSNSRSEMNVSTLELGDSALYLCASSLGQGTTDTQYFGPGTRLTVL.

This clonotype has ten or more counts. This sequence joins TRBV24-1 and TRBJ2-1; TRBD1 is a possible D gene (6 bases). Trimming removed 10 bases from V and 3 bases from J, with 12 bases in between. Germline CDR1 is KGHDR and CDR2 is SFDVKD. This CDR3 comprises 13 residues. In nucleotides, the CDR3 is TGTGCCACAGCTAACAGGGACTACAATGAGCAGTTCTTC. Amino acid sequence: CATANRDYNEQFF.

The rearrangement joins TRBV12-3 or TRBV12-4 to TRBJ2-3, with 11 positions matching TRBD2. CDR3 size: 15 residues. The V gene end was trimmed by 6 bases and the J gene end by 4 bases; junction bases not matched to a gene: 6. CDR3 DNA: TGTGCCAGCAGGCCCCTAGCGGGGGGACCAGATACGCAGTATTTT. It encodes CASRPLAGGPDTQYF.

This clonotype has more than one count but fewer than ten. This CDR3 is CASSLDQGAGYEQYF. The CDR3, as DNA: TGTGCCAGCAGCTTAGATCAGGGGGCAGGCTACGAGCAGTACTTC. The chain combines TRBV7-2 with TRBJ2-7, with TRBD1 identical over 8 bases. Looked up from germline, CDR1 is SGHTA and CDR2 is FQGNSA. The CDR3 totals 15 residues. The ends lost 1 base at V and 3 bases at J; junction bases unmatched: 5.

This clonotype showed up many times. The chain is built from TRBV29-1 and TRBJ1-1, with D perhaps matching TRBD1 (5 bases). V lost 3 bases, J lost 0 bases, and 8 bases lay in between. This CDR3 spans 13 amino acids. Per germline, CDR1 SQVTM and CDR2 ANQGSEA. The CDR3 region is CSVDRAMNTEAFF. The CDR3 nucleotides are TGCAGCGTTGACAGGGCCATGAACACTGAAGCTTTCTTT.